This TCR beta chain appears in the sequencing data of a study of T-cell reconstitution after alpha-beta-depleted transplantation in children. This clonotype appeared a few times. Its antigen remains unknown. Unique molecular identifiers featured in how the TCRbeta library was prepared. Via MiXCR, TCRdb re-called the PCR reads, giving one row per CDR3 protein. The table shows 800,000 to 1,000,000 distinct CDR3 sequences, with about 29% occurring only once. Study-wide findings and caveats: Several hundred expanded graft clones reportedly gave rise to the alpha-beta T cells present about two months after transplant. Several patients had high TCRbeta diversity at day 60; it came from surviving recipient T cells and thymic progenitors. By one year post-transplant, T-cell counts and diversity largely arose from T cells that were newly produced.

There are 13 residues in the CDR3. Deletions cut 6 bases from V and 7 bases from J, with 16 bases between. This sequence originates from a boy younger than two who had a stem cell transplant for SCID, so the T cells may come from the graft donor. This specimen was PBMCs, mostly from graft donor cells, taken 360 days after TCRalphabeta/CD19-depleted stem cell transplant. This chain links TRBV12-3 or TRBV12-4 with TRBJ2-7, with a tentative D call TRBD2 (6 bases). The CDR3 protein is CASSRGTSWEQYF. In nucleotides, the CDR3 is TGTGCCAGCAGCCGCGGGACTTCTTGGGAGCAGTACTTC.